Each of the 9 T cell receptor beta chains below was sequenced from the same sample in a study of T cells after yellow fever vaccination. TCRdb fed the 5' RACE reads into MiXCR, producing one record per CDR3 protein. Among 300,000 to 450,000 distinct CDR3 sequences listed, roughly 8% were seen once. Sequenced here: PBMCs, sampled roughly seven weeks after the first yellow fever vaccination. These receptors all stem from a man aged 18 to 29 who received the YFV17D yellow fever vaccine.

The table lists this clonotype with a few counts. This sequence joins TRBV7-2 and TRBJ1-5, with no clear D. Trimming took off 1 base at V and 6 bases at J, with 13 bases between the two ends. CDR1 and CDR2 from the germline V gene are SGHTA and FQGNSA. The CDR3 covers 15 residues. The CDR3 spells CASSLDRQVIQPQHF. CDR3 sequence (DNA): TGTGCCAGCAGCTTAGATCGGCAGGTGATTCAGCCCCAGCATTTT.

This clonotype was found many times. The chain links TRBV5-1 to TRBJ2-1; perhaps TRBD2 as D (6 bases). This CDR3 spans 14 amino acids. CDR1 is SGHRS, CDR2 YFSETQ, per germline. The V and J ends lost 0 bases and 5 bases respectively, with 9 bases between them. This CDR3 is CASSLGWGDNEQFF. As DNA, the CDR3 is TGCGCCAGCAGCTTGGGCTGGGGGGACAATGAGCAGTTCTTC.

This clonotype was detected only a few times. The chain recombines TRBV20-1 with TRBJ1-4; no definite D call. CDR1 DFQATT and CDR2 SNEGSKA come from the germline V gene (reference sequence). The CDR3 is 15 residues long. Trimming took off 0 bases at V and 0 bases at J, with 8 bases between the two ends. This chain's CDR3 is CSARDRRSTNEKLFF. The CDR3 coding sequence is TGCAGTGCTAGAGATAGACGTTCAACTAATGAAAAACTGTTTTTT.

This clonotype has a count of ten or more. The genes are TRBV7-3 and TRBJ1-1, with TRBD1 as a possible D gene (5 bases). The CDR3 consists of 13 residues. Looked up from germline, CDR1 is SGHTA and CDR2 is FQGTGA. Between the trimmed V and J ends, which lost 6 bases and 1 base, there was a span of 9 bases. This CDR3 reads CASSLTENTEAFF. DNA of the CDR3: TGTGCCAGCAGTTTGACAGAGAACACTGAAGCTTTCTTT. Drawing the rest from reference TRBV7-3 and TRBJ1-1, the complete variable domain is GAGVSQTPSNKVTEKGKYVELRCDPISGHTALYWYRQSLGQGPEFLIYFQGTGAADDSGLPNDRFFAVRPEGSVSTLKIQRTERGDSAVYLCASSLTENTEAFFGQGTRLTVV.

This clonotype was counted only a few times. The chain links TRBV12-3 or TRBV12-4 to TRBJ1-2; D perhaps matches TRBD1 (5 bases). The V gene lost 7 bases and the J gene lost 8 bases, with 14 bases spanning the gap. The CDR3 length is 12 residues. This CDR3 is CASTSSGRGYTF. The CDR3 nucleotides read TGTGCCAGCACCTCATCAGGGCGCGGCTACACCTTC.

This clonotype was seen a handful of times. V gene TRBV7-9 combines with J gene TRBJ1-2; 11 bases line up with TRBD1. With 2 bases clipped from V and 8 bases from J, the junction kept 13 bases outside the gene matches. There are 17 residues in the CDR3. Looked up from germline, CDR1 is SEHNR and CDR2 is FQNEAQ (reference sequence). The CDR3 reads CASSLIRTGGSRYGYTF. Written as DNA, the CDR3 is TGTGCCAGCAGCTTAATAAGGACAGGGGGCTCTCGATACGGCTACACCTTC.

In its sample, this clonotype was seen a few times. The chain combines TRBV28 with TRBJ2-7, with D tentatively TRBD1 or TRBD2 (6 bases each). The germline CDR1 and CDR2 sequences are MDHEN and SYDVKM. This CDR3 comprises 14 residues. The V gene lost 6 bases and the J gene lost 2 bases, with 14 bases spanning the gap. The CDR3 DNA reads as TGTGCCAGCAGCAGATCCGGGGGCCCCTACGAGCAGTACGTC. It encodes CASSRSGGPYEQYV.

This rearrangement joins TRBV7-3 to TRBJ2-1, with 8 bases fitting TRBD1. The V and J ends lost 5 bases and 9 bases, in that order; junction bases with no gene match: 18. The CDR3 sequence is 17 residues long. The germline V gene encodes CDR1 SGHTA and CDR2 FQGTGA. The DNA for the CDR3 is TGTGCCAGCAGCCCTAATCCGGGACAGGAGGTCGGTATTGAGCAGTTCTTC. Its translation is CASSPNPGQEVGIEQFF. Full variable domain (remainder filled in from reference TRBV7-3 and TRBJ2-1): GAGVSQTPSNKVTEKGKYVELRCDPISGHTALYWYRQSLGQGPEFLIYFQGTGAADDSGLPNDRFFAVRPEGSVSTLKIQRTERGDSAVYLCASSPNPGQEVGIEQFFGPGTRLTVL.

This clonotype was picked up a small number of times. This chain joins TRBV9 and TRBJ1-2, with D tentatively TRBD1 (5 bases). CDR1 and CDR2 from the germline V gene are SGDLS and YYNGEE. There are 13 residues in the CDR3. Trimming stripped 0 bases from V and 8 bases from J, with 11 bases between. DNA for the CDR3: TGTGCCAGCAGCGTAGCTTACGAGGGGGGCTACACCTTC. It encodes CASSVAYEGGYTF.